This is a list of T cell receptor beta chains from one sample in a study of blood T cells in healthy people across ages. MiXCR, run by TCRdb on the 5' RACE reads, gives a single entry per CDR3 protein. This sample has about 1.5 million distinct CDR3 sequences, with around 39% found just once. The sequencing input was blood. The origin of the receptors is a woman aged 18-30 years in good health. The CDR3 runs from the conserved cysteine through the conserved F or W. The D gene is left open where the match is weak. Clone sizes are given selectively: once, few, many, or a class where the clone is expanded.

cdr3_aa: CASDPGTGDYEQYF
cdr3_nt: TGCGCCAGCGACCCCGGGACAGGGGACTACGAGCAGTACTTC
j_call: TRBJ2-7
clone_size: few
v_call: TRBV5-1
d_call: TRBD1

cdr3_aa: CASSLAETSSTDTQYF
cdr3_nt: TGTGCCAGCAGCTTAGCGGAAACTTCTAGCACAGATACGCAGTATTTT
j_call: TRBJ2-3
clone_size: .
v_call: TRBV7-9
d_call: .

cdr3_aa: CASSYHGLLNSPLHF
cdr3_nt: TGTGCCAGCAGTTACCACGGACTCTTAAATTCACCCCTCCACTTT
j_call: TRBJ1-6
clone_size: .
v_call: TRBV6-5
d_call: .

cdr3_aa: CATSPAGGYEQYF
cdr3_nt: TGTGCCACCAGCCCGGCCGGAGGCTACGAGCAGTACTTC
j_call: TRBJ2-7
clone_size: few
v_call: TRBV6-1
d_call: .

cdr3_aa: CASSYTIRSSYNEQFF
cdr3_nt: TGTGCCAGCAGTTACACCATTCGTAGCTCCTACAATGAGCAGTTCTTC
j_call: TRBJ2-1
clone_size: .
v_call: TRBV6-5
d_call: .

cdr3_aa: CASSQLLRAARSGNQPQHF
cdr3_nt: TGTGCCAGCAGCCAACTCCTGAGGGCGGCGAGATCGGGCAATCAGCCCCAGCATTTT
j_call: TRBJ1-5
clone_size: few
v_call: TRBV28
d_call: .

cdr3_aa: CAISDWGNEQFF
cdr3_nt: TGTGCCATCAGTGACTGGGGGAATGAGCAGTTCTTC
j_call: TRBJ2-1
clone_size: few
v_call: TRBV10-3
d_call: .

cdr3_aa: CASSFLLAGSTDTQYF
cdr3_nt: TGTGCCAGCAGTTTTCTACTAGCGGGGTCCACAGATACGCAGTATTTT
j_call: TRBJ2-3
clone_size: .
v_call: TRBV12-3/TRBV12-4
d_call: TRBD2

cdr3_aa: CASSPRQKLAKNIQYF
cdr3_nt: TGTGCCAGCAGCCCCCGACAGAAGCTAGCCAAAAACATTCAGTACTTC
j_call: TRBJ2-4
clone_size: .
v_call: TRBV7-2
d_call: .

cdr3_aa: CSAVGGFQYEQYF
cdr3_nt: TGCAGTGCCGTAGGGGGTTTCCAATACGAGCAGTACTTC
j_call: TRBJ2-7
clone_size: .
v_call: TRBV20-1
d_call: .

cdr3_aa: CASSPRTGETDTQYF
cdr3_nt: TGTGCCAGCAGTCCCAGGACAGGGGAAACAGATACGCAGTATTTT
j_call: TRBJ2-3
clone_size: .
v_call: TRBV6-5
d_call: TRBD1

cdr3_aa: CASSLAGQALLHNEQFF
cdr3_nt: TGCGCCAGCAGCTTGGCGGGACAGGCGCTCCTCCACAATGAGCAGTTCTTC
j_call: TRBJ2-1
clone_size: few
v_call: TRBV5-1
d_call: TRBD1

cdr3_aa: CASSQGTSGRGYEQYF
cdr3_nt: TGTGCCAGCAGCCAAGGGACTAGCGGGAGAGGGTACGAGCAGTACTTC
j_call: TRBJ2-7
clone_size: .
v_call: TRBV11-2
d_call: TRBD2

cdr3_aa: CASRRDTDYEQYF
cdr3_nt: TGTGCCAGCAGAAGGGACACAGACTACGAGCAGTACTTC
j_call: TRBJ2-7
clone_size: .
v_call: TRBV6-1
d_call: .

cdr3_aa: CASSLDSGSYNERFF
cdr3_nt: TGTGCCAGCAGCTTAGACAGTGGGTCCTACAATGAGCGGTTCTTC
j_call: TRBJ2-1
clone_size: .
v_call: TRBV7-8
d_call: .

cdr3_aa: CASNIRGEQYF
cdr3_nt: TGTGCCAGCAACATTAGGGGCGAGCAGTACTTC
j_call: TRBJ2-7
clone_size: .
v_call: TRBV11-2
d_call: .

cdr3_aa: CASSSRGPGLIVAFF
cdr3_nt: TGTGCCAGCAGTAGCCGCGGCCCTGGGCTGATCGTTGCTTTCTTT
j_call: TRBJ1-1
clone_size: .
v_call: TRBV12-3/TRBV12-4
d_call: .

cdr3_aa: CASSFAWTSGTYEQYF
cdr3_nt: TGTGCCAGCAGTTTCGCTTGGACTAGCGGGACCTACGAGCAGTACTTC
j_call: TRBJ2-7
clone_size: few
v_call: TRBV6-5
d_call: TRBD2

cdr3_aa: CASSVVAGGTTDTQYF
cdr3_nt: TGTGCCAGCAGCGTAGTGGCGGGGGGCACCACAGATACGCAGTATTTT
j_call: TRBJ2-3
clone_size: once
v_call: TRBV9
d_call: TRBD2

cdr3_aa: CASSTRDLEAFF
cdr3_nt: TGTGCCAGCAGTACCCGGGACCTTGAAGCTTTCTTT
j_call: TRBJ1-1
clone_size: .
v_call: TRBV2
d_call: .

cdr3_aa: CVSSLARTDTQYF
cdr3_nt: TGTGTCAGCAGCTTAGCCAGAACAGATACGCAGTATTTT
j_call: TRBJ2-3
clone_size: .
v_call: TRBV7-3
d_call: .

cdr3_aa: CASSQGVWEKLFF
cdr3_nt: TGCGCCAGCAGCCAAGGCGTCTGGGAAAAACTGTTTTTT
j_call: TRBJ1-4
clone_size: .
v_call: TRBV4-1
d_call: .

cdr3_aa: CASTSTGFSTDTQYF
cdr3_nt: TGTGCCAGCACTAGTACAGGCTTTAGCACAGATACGCAGTATTTT
j_call: TRBJ2-3
clone_size: .
v_call: TRBV9
d_call: .

cdr3_aa: CSVGAVAGELFF
cdr3_nt: TGCAGCGTTGGAGCGGTAGCCGGGGAGCTGTTTTTT
j_call: TRBJ2-2
clone_size: few
v_call: TRBV29-1
d_call: .

cdr3_aa: CSVGRGTGISVYNEQFF
cdr3_nt: TGCAGCGTTGGTCGCGGGACAGGGATTAGTGTATACAATGAGCAGTTCTTC
j_call: TRBJ2-1
clone_size: few
v_call: TRBV29-1
d_call: TRBD1

cdr3_aa: CAISESQLQGWNSPLHF
cdr3_nt: TGTGCCATCAGTGAGTCGCAATTGCAGGGGTGGAATTCACCCCTCCACTTT
j_call: TRBJ1-6
clone_size: few
v_call: TRBV10-3
d_call: .

cdr3_aa: CASSRLRDDIQYF
cdr3_nt: TGCGCCAGCAGCCGGCTTCGAGACGACATTCAGTACTTC
j_call: TRBJ2-4
clone_size: few
v_call: TRBV4-1
d_call: .

cdr3_aa: CASSLVGTLGNEQFF
cdr3_nt: TGTGCCAGCAGCTTAGTAGGGACCCTGGGTAATGAGCAGTTCTTC
j_call: TRBJ2-1
clone_size: few
v_call: TRBV7-2
d_call: .

cdr3_aa: CASSQPGTVNTDTQYF
cdr3_nt: TGTGCCAGCAGCCAGCCAGGGACCGTAAACACAGATACGCAGTATTTT
j_call: TRBJ2-3
clone_size: few
v_call: TRBV28
d_call: .

cdr3_aa: CASRRQGVSYEQYF
cdr3_nt: TGTGCCAGCAGAAGACAGGGGGTATCCTACGAGCAGTACTTC
j_call: TRBJ2-7
clone_size: few
v_call: TRBV6-1
d_call: TRBD1

cdr3_aa: CSASPGYSDQPQHF
cdr3_nt: TGCAGTGCTAGTCCGGGTTATAGCGATCAGCCCCAGCATTTT
j_call: TRBJ1-5
clone_size: .
v_call: TRBV20-1
d_call: .

cdr3_aa: CASKGLAGVGYFDEQFF
cdr3_nt: TGTGCCAGCAAAGGACTAGCGGGAGTAGGTTATTTCGATGAGCAGTTCTTC
j_call: TRBJ2-1
clone_size: .
v_call: TRBV2
d_call: TRBD2

cdr3_aa: CASSSPDEKLFF
cdr3_nt: TGCGCCAGCAGCTCCCCCGATGAAAAACTGTTTTTT
j_call: TRBJ1-4
clone_size: few
v_call: TRBV5-1
d_call: .

cdr3_aa: CASSGTPPPTGEQYF
cdr3_nt: TGTGCCAGCAGTGGGACGCCGCCTCCTACCGGCGAGCAGTACTTC
j_call: TRBJ2-7
clone_size: .
v_call: TRBV6-1
d_call: .

cdr3_aa: CASIKTGIYSEQFF
cdr3_nt: TGTGCCAGCATTAAGACCGGGATCTACAGTGAGCAGTTCTTC
j_call: TRBJ2-1
clone_size: .
v_call: TRBV7-8
d_call: .

cdr3_aa: CTSSPGLAGETQYF
cdr3_nt: TGTACCAGCAGCCCCGGACTAGCGGGGGAGACCCAGTACTTC
j_call: TRBJ2-5
clone_size: .
v_call: TRBV12-3/TRBV12-4
d_call: TRBD2

cdr3_aa: CASSWRQGERTEAFF
cdr3_nt: TGTGCCAGCAGTTGGAGACAGGGCGAGAGGACTGAAGCTTTCTTT
j_call: TRBJ1-1
clone_size: .
v_call: TRBV6-6
d_call: TRBD1

cdr3_aa: CASSLLRGMGEQYF
cdr3_nt: TGTGCCAGCAGCTTACTACGGGGCATGGGGGAGCAGTACTTC
j_call: TRBJ2-4
clone_size: .
v_call: TRBV11-2
d_call: .

cdr3_aa: CASSQGVWRTDTQYF
cdr3_nt: TGCGCCAGCAGCCAAGGTGTCTGGCGCACAGATACGCAGTATTTT
j_call: TRBJ2-3
clone_size: .
v_call: TRBV4-1
d_call: .

cdr3_aa: CASRRGGSYEQYF
cdr3_nt: TGTGCCAGCAGAAGGGGGGGGTCCTACGAGCAGTACTTC
j_call: TRBJ2-7
clone_size: many
v_call: TRBV28
d_call: .

cdr3_aa: CASSAASSMEQFF
cdr3_nt: TGCGCCAGCAGTGCGGCTAGCTCCATGGAGCAGTTCTTC
j_call: TRBJ2-1
clone_size: .
v_call: TRBV10-2
d_call: .

cdr3_aa: CASSPRTGAASNTGELFF
cdr3_nt: TGCGCCAGCAGCCCCCGGACTGGCGCGGCTTCGAACACCGGGGAGCTGTTTTTT
j_call: TRBJ2-2
clone_size: .
v_call: TRBV5-1
d_call: .

cdr3_aa: CASSLATGGAEAFF
cdr3_nt: TGTGCCAGCAGCTTAGCGACGGGGGGTGCTGAAGCTTTCTTT
j_call: TRBJ1-1
clone_size: few
v_call: TRBV7-2
d_call: .

cdr3_aa: CASSSGLAGGRSYNEQFF
cdr3_nt: TGTGCCAGCAGCTCTGGACTAGCGGGAGGACGCTCCTACAATGAGCAGTTCTTC
j_call: TRBJ2-1
clone_size: few
v_call: TRBV7-9
d_call: TRBD2